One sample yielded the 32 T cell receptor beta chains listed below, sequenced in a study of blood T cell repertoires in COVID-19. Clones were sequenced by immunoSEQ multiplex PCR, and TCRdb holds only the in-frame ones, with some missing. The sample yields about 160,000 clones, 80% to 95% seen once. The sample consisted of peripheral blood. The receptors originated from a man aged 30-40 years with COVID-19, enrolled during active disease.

CDR3 coding DNA: TGTGCCAGCAGCTTAAAAAGGGGCGGCCTCTCCTACGAGCAGTACTTC. Amino acids: CASSLKRGGLSYEQYF. V gene TRBV11-2 combines with J gene TRBJ2-7; D might be TRBD1 (5 bases). The CDR3 loop spans 16 amino acids. Germline assignment: CDR1 SGHAT and CDR2 FQNNGV. V gave up 2 bases and J gave up 0 bases, with 14 bases separating them.

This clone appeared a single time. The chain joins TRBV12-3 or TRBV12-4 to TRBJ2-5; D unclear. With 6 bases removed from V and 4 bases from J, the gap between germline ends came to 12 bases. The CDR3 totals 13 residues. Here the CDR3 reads CASSPLSRETQYF. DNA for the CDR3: TGTGCCAGCAGCCCTTTATCGAGAGAGACCCAGTACTTC.

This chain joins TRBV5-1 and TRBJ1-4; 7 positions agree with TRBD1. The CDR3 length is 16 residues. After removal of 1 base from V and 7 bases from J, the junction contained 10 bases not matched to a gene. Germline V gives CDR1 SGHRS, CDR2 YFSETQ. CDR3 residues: CASSLSLGGMSEKLFF. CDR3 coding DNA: TGCGCCAGCAGCTTGTCCCTAGGGGGCATGAGTGAAAAACTGTTTTTT.

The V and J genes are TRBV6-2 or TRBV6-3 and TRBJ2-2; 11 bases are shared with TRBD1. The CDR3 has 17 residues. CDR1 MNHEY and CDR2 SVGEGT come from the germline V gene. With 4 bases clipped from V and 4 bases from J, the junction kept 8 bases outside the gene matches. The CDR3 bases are TGTGCCAGCAGTTTCCCCCCGGGGACAGGGGGCACCGGGGAGCTGTTTTTT. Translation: CASSFPPGTGGTGELFF.

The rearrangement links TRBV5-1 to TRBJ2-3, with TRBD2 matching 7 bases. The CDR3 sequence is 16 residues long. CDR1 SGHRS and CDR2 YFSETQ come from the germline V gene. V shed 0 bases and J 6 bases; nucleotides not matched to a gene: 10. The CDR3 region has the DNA TGCGCCAGCAGCTTGGGGCCTAGCGGAAGTAGGGATACGCAGTATTTT. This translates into CASSLGPSGSRDTQYF.

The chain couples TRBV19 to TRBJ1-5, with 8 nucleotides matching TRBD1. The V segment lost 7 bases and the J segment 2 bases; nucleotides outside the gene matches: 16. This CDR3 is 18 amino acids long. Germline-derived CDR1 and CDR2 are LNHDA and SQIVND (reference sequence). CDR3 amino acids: CASTHKRDRWNGNQPQHF. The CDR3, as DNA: TGTGCCAGTACCCACAAAAGGGACAGGTGGAACGGCAATCAGCCCCAGCATTTT.

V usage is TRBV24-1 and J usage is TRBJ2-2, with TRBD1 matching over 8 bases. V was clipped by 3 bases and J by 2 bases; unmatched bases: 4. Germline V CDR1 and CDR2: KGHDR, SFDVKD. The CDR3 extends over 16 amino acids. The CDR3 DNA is TGTGCCACCAGTGATGGACAGGGATTAAACACCGGGGAGCTGTTTTTT. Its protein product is CATSDGQGLNTGELFF.

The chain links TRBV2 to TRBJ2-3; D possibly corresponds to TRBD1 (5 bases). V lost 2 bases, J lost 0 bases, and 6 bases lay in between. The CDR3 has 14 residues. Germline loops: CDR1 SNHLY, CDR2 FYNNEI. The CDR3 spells CASSEQGSTDTQYF. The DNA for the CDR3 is TGTGCCAGCAGTGAACAGGGAAGCACAGATACGCAGTATTTT.

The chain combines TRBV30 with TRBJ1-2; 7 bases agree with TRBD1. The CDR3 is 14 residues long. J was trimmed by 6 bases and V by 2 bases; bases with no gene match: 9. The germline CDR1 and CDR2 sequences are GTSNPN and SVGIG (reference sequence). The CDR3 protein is CAWSPGDSRNGYTF. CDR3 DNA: TGTGCCTGGAGTCCCGGGGACAGTCGGAATGGCTACACCTTC.

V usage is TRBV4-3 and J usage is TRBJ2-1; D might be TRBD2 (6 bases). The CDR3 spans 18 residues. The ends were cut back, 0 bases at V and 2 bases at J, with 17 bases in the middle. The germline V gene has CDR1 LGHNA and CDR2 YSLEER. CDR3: CASSQERIAAYTYNEQFF. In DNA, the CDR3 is TGCGCCAGCAGCCAAGAGAGAATAGCGGCTTACACCTACAATGAGCAGTTCTTC.

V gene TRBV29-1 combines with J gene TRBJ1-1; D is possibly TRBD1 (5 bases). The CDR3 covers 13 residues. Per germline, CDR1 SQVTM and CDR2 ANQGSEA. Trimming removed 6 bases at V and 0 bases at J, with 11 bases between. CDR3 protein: CSVADSMNTEAFF. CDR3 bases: TGCAGCGTCGCTGACAGCATGAACACTGAAGCTTTCTTT.

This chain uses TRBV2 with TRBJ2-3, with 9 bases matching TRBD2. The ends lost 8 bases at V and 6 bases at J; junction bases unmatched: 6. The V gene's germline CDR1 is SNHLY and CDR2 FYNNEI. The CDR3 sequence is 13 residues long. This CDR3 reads CASQLSGRDTQYF. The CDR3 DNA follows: TGTGCCAGCCAACTGAGCGGGAGGGATACGCAGTATTTT.

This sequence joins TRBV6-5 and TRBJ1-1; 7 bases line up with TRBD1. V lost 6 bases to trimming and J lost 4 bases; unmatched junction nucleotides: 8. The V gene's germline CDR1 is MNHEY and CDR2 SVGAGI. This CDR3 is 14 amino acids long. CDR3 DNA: TGTGCCAGCAGAGGATGGGGGGACAGCACTGAAGCTTTCTTT. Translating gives CASRGWGDSTEAFF.

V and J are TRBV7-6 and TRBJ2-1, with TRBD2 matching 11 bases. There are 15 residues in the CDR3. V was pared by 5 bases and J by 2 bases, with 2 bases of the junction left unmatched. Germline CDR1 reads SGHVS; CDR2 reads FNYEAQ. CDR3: CASSLLAGAYNEQFF. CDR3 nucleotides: TGTGCCAGCAGCCTACTAGCGGGGGCCTACAATGAGCAGTTCTTC.

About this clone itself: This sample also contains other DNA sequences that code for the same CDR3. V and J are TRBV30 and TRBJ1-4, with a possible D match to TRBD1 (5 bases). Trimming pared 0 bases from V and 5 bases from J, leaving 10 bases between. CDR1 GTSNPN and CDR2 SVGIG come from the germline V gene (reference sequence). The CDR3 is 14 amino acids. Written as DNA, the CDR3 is TGTGCCTGGAGTGTTGGGGGAGGGAATGAAAAACTGTTTTTT. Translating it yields CAWSVGGGNEKLFF. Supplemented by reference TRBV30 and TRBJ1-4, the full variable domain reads SQTIHQWPATLVQPVGSPLSLECTVEGTSNPNLYWYRQAAGRGLQLLFYSVGIGQISSEVPQNLSASRPQDRQFILSSKKLLLSDSGFYLCAWSVGGGNEKLFFGSGTQLSVL.

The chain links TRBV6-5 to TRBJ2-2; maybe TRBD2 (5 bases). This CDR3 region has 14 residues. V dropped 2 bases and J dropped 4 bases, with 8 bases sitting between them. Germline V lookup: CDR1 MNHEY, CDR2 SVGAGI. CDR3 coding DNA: TGTGCCAGCAGTTACAGGAGGTTCACCGGGGAGCTGTTTTTT. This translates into CASSYRRFTGELFF.

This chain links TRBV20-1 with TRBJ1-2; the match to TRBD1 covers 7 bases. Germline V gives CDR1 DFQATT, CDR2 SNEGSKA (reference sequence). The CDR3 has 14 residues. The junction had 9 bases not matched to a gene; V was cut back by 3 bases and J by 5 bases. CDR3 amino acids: CSASLGAGGYGYTF. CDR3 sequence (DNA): TGCAGTGCTAGTTTGGGTGCAGGGGGATATGGCTACACCTTC.

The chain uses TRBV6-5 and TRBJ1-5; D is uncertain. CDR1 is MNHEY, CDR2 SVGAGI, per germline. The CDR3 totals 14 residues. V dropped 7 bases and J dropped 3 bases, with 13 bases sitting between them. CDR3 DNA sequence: TGTGCCAGCAAAGGCGGGTTAAACAATCAGCCCCAGCATTTT. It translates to CASKGGLNNQPQHF.

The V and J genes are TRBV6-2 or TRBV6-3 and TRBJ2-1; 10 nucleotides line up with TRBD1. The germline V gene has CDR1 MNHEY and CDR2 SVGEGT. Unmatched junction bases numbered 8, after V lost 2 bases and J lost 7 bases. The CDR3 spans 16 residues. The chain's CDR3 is CASSYAATGGWNEQFF. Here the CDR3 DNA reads TGTGCCAGCAGTTACGCCGCGACAGGGGGCTGGAATGAGCAGTTCTTC.

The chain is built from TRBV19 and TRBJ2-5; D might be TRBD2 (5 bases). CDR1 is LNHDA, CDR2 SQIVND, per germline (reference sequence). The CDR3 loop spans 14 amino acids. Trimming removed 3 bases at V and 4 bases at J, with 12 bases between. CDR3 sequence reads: CASSIHRGAETQYF. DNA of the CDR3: TGTGCCAGTAGTATCCATCGGGGTGCAGAGACCCAGTACTTC.

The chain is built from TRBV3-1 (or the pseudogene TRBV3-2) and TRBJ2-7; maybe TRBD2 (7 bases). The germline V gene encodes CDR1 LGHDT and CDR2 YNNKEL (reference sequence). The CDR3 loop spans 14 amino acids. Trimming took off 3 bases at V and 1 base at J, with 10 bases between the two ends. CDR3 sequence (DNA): TGTGCCAGCAGCCAGGCGGGGGCGTCCTACGAGCAGTACTTC. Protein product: CASSQAGASYEQYF.

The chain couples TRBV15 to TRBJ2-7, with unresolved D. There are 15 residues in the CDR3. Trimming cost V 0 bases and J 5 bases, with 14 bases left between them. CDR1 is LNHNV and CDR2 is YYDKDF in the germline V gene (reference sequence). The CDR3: CATSRDLGLGDEQYF. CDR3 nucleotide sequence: TGTGCCACCAGCAGAGATCTAGGTCTAGGCGACGAGCAGTACTTC.

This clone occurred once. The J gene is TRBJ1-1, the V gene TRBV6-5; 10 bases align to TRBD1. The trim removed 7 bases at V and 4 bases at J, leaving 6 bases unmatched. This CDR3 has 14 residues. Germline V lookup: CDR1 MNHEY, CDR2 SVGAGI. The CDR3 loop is CASTRDRGFTEAFF. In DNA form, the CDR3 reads TGTGCCAGCACAAGGGACAGGGGATTCACTGAAGCTTTCTTT.

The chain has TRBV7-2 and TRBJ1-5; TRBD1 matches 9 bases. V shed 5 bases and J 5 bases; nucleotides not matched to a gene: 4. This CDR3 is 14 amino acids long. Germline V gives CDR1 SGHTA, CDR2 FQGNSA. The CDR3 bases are TGTGCCAGCAGCCCCGGGACAGGGTATCAGCCCCAGCATTTT. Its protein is CASSPGTGYQPQHF.

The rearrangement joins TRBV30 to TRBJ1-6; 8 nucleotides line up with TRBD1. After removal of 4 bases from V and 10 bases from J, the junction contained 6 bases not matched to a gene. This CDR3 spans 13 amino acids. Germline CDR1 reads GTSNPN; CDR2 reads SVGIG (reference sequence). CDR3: CAWTGQGLSPLHF. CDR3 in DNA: TGTGCCTGGACCGGACAGGGACTATCACCCCTCCACTTT.

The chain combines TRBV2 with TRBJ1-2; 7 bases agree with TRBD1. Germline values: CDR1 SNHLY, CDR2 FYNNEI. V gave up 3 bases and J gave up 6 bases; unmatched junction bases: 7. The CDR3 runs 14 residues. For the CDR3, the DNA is TGTGCCAGCAGTGATAGGGGGCATTCGAATGGCTACACCTTC. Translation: CASSDRGHSNGYTF.

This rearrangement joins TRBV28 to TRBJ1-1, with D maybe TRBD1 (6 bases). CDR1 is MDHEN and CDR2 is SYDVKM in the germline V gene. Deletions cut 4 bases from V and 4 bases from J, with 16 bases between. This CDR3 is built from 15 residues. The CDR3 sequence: CASSSNREGSTEAFF. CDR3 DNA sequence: TGTGCCAGCAGTTCCAACAGGGAGGGGAGCACTGAAGCTTTCTTT.

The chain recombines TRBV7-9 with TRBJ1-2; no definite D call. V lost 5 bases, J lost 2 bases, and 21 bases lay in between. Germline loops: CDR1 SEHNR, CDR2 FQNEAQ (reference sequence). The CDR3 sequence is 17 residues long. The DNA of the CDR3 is TGTGCCAGCAGCCGATTTAGAGGGCAGTTGGGGAACTATGGCTACACCTTC. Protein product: CASSRFRGQLGNYGYTF.

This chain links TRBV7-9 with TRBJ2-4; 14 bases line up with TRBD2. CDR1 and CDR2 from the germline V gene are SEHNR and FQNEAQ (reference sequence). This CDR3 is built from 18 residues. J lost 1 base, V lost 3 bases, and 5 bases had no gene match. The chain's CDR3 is CASSLGLAGDTAKNIQYF. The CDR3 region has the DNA TGTGCCAGCAGCTTGGGACTAGCGGGAGACACGGCCAAAAACATTCAGTACTTC.

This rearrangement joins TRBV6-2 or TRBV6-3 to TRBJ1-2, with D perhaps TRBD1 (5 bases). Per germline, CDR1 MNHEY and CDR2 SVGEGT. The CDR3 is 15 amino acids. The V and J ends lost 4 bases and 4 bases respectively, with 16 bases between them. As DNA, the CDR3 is TGTGCCAGCAGTTCATCCATGCAGGGAATCTATGGCTACACCTTC. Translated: CASSSSMQGIYGYTF.

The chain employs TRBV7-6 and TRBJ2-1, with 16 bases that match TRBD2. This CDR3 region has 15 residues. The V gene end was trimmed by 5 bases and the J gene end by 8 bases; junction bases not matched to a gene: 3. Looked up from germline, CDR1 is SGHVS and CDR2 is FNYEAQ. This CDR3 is CASSTGTSGRDEQFF. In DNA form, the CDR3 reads TGTGCCAGCAGCACCGGGACTAGCGGGAGGGATGAGCAGTTCTTC.

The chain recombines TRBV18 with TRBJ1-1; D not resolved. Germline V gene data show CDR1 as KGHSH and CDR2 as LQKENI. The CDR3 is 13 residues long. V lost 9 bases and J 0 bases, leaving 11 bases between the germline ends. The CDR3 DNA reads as TGTGCCAGTCACAGCCTCATGAACACTGAAGCTTTCTTT. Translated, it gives CASHSLMNTEAFF.